The text below deals with one T cell receptor (beta chain). Its antigen is unidentified. Per sample, extraction of total RNA gave at least 5.5 micrograms in every case. Germline V gene lookup returns CDR1 MNHEY and CDR2 SVGEGT. V shed 6 bases and J shed 4 bases, with 15 bases lying between them. The CDR3 contains 14 residues. Then a second PCR, running about 7 to 11 cycles, was carried out with a sample-barcoded 5' primer and a J-beta primer mix. TCRdb reprocessed the 5' RACE reads via MiXCR and lists one record per CDR3 protein. Here the sample spans about 970,000 distinct CDR3 sequences, roughly 47% being singletons. This entry is derived from a study of blood T cells in healthy people across ages. Study observations and caveats: Diversity of TCR beta per million T cells declined in a roughly linear way with age. Any conclusive comparison of naive versus antigen-experienced cells was prevented by using unsorted PBMCs.

V is TRBV6-2 or TRBV6-3 and J is TRBJ2-5; D might be TRBD2 (6 bases). This TCR came from a woman in her sixties or seventies in good health. Sequenced input: blood. Here the CDR3 DNA reads TGTGCCAGCAGAGCTGTCGGGAGTGGAGAGACCCAGTACTTC. It is translated as CASRAVGSGETQYF.